This T cell receptor beta chain was captured by sequencing in a study of T cell changes during pregnancy in multiple sclerosis. Clones were read by immunoSEQ multiplex PCR, and TCRdb kept only the in-frame ones, dropping some. Among about 41,000 clones listed, approximately 90% were seen once. The CDR3 has 14 residues. Material: CD8+ T cells from peripheral blood mononuclear cells, obtained in the third trimester of pregnancy. The chain is built from TRBV21-1 and TRBJ2-2; TRBD1 is the table's D call and was not checked against the DNA. TRBV21-1 is deemed a pseudogene. This TCR was sampled from a female donor with multiple sclerosis, enrolled in a pregnancy study. The CDR3 protein is CASSTNRETGELFF. In DNA form, the CDR3 reads TGTGCCAGCAGCACTAACAGGGAAACCGGGGAGCTGTTTTTT.